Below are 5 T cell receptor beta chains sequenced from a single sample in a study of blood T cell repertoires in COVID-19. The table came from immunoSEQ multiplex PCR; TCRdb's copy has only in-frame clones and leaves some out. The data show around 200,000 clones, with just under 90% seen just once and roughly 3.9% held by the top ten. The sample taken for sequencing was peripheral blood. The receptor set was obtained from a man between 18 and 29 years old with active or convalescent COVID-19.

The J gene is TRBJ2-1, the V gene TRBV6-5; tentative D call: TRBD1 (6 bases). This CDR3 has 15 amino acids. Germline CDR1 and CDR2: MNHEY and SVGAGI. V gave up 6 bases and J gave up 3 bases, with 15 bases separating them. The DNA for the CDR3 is TGTGCCAGCAGACGAAACAGGGACCTCTACAATGAGCAGTTCTTC. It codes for CASRRNRDLYNEQFF.

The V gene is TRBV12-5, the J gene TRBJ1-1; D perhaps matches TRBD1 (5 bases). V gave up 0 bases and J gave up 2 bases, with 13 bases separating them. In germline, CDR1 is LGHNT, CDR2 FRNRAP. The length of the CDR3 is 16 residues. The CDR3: CASGLVWGRVNTEAFF. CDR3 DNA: TGTGCTAGTGGTTTGGTGTGGGGGAGGGTAAACACTGAAGCTTTCTTT.

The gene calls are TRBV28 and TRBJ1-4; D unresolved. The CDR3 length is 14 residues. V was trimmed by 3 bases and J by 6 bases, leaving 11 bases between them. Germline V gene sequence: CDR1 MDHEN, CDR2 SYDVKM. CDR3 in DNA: TGTGCCAGCAGTTTTAGAGGCGGATATGAAAAACTGTTTTTT. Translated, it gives CASSFRGGYEKLFF.

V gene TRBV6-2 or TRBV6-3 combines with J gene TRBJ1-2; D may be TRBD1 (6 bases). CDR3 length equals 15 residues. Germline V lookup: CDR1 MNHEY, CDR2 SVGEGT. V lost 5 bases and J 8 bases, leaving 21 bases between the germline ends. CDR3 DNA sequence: TGTGCCAGCAGTCCCAGACAGGCGATCTTTTACGGCTACACCTTC. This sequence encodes CASSPRQAIFYGYTF.

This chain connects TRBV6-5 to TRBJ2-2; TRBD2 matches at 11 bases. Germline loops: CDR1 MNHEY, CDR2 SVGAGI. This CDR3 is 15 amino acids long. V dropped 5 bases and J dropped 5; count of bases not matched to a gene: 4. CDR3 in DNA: TGTGCCAGCAGTCGCAGACTAGCGGGAACCGGGGAGCTGTTTTTT. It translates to CASSRRLAGTGELFF.